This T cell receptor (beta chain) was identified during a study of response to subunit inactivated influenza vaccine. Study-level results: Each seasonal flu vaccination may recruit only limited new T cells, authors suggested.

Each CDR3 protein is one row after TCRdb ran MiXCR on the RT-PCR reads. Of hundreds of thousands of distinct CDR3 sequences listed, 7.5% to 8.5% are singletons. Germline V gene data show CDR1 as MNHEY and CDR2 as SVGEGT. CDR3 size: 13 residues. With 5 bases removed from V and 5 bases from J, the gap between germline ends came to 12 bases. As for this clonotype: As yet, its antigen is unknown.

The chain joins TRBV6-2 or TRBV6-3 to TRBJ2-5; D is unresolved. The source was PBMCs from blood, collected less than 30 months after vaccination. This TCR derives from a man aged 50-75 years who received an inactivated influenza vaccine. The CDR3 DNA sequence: TGTGCCAGCAGTCGGGCCTTCAGGGAGACCCAGTACTTC. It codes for CASSRAFRETQYF.